This T cell receptor beta chain is drawn from a study of blood T cell repertoires in COVID-19 (dated by TCRdb to about 2020). Notes on the research overall: Samples from collaborators originated in the United States, Italy and Spain and spanned both the acute and convalescent phases of COVID-19. The prospective study material was composed of cDNA or gDNA derived from T cells, B-cell-depleted T cells, or PBMCs. Deeply sampled blood TCRbeta repertoires from subjects exposed to, actively infected with, or recovered from COVID-19 were included in the dataset. The repertoires were released in a freely available public database intended as a resource for research on the immune response to SARS-CoV-2. The samples were drawn from two sources: the first 160 participants of the ongoing ImmuneRACE study, and fewer than 1,500 subjects contributed by 6 global collaborators. A de-identified subject ID, COVID-19 status, age in years and sex were almost always included in the sample metadata. Where HLA class I and class II types were available, the types were taken from metadata supplied by the sample provider, not from assay-based typing.

Results and caveats for the whole study, not just this receptor: How much clinical and demographic metadata was included differed by source and by participant, and the metadata was provided uncurated.

As regards this clone: Its specific antigen is unknown. The input lacks base qualities; no much larger clone sits a single base away.

V is shortened by 2 bases, J by 5 bases, and the region joining them spans 16 bases. CDR1 and CDR2 are read off the germline V gene as SGDLS and YYNGEE. The CDR3 covers 15 residues, taking in both the cysteine and the phenylalanine. The CDR3 DNA has 45 bases and is translated from base 1. One collaborating source in Seattle enrolled patients during active infection and followed them longitudinally through the course of disease. Whole blood was collected in K2EDTA tubes by collaborating institutions according to the institutions' own protocols. For TCRbeta analysis, collaborator samples were shipped as frozen whole blood, as isolated PBMCs, or as DNA extracted from either sample type. TCRbeta CDR3 regions were amplified from genomic DNA by means of the immunoSEQ Assay, a bias-controlled multiplex PCR. In the original analysis: The number of nucleated cells in each sample was estimated by amplification of reference gene primers within the assay. Sequence reads were collapsed and filtered to measure the absolute abundance of every unique TCRbeta CDR3 rearrangement. Productive Simpson clonality was computed per sample as the square root of Simpson's diversity index over productive rearrangements. What TCRdb holds here is the immuneACCESS table cut down to in-frame rearrangements. Part of the clones is not present; checked against another copy, under half of the missing clones reflect an unresolved V gene, and the others are unexplained. V and J calls and clone size are those listed in that table; D and trimming were worked out from the DNA. This sample lists about 170,000 clones; roughly 90% were detected once. The top ten constitute about 10% of the sample.

The clonotype comes from a woman in her fifties or sixties with COVID-19, enrolled during active disease. Recombination connected TRBV9 to TRBJ2-5; a tentative D match to TRBD1 spans 5 bases. Sample: peripheral blood. The sequenced DNA is TGTGCCAGCAGCGTTAGTGGGCAGGGCTACGAGACCCAGTACTTC. The translation is CASSVSGQGYETQYF. Supplemented by the reference TRBV9 and TRBJ2-5 proteins around the CDR3, the complete variable domain is DSGVTQTPKHLITATGQRVTLRCSPRSGDLSVYWYQQSLDQGLQFLIQYYNGEERAKGNILERFSAQQFPDLHSELNLSSLELGDSALYFCASSVSGQGYETQYFGPGTRLLVL.